A single sample gave rise to the 17 T cell receptor beta chains below, sequenced in a study of T cell responses to AZD1222 COVID-19 vaccine. Profiling relied on immunoSEQ multiplex PCR, and the TCRdb table lists in-frame clones only, not all of them. Of 100,000 to 150,000 clones listed, 94% are singletons. Sample: peripheral blood, taken on day 0 of AZD1222 vaccination. Source of these receptors: an adult in good health.

The chain links TRBV18 to TRBJ2-7; 7 nucleotides match TRBD2. V was pared by 3 bases and J by 2 bases, with 4 bases of the junction left unmatched. The V gene's germline CDR1 is KGHSH and CDR2 LQKENI. The CDR3 has 14 amino acids. The CDR3 is CASSPSRGAYEQYF. The CDR3 DNA reads TGTGCCAGCTCACCCAGTCGGGGGGCCTACGAGCAGTACTTC. Filled out from reference TRBV18 and TRBJ2-7, the complete variable domain reads NAGVMQNPRHLVRRRGQEARLRCSPMKGHSHVYWYRQLPEEGLKFMVYLQKENIIDESGMPKERFSAEFPKEGPSILRIQQVVRGDSAAYFCASSPSRGAYEQYFGPGTRLTVT.

The chain links TRBV24-1 to TRBJ2-2, with no clear D. This CDR3 is built from 13 residues. From germline, CDR1 is KGHDR and CDR2 SFDVKD. V was trimmed by 3 bases and J by 2 bases, leaving 3 bases between them. CDR3 sequence reads: CATSDGNTGELFF. The CDR3 region has the DNA TGTGCCACCAGTGATGGTAACACCGGGGAGCTGTTTTTT.

The genes are TRBV11-3 and TRBJ1-2, with no clear D. The V and J ends lost 0 bases and 8 bases respectively, with 19 bases between them. CDR3 size: 16 residues. Germline CDR1 SGHNT, CDR2 YENEEA. The CDR3 sequence is CASSLDSRRIFRGYTF. DNA for the CDR3: TGTGCCAGCAGCTTAGATAGTAGGAGAATTTTTCGGGGCTACACCTTC.

The rearrangement links TRBV27 to TRBJ2-4; 7 nucleotides align to TRBD2. J lost 1 base, V lost 6 bases, and 3 bases had no gene match. Per germline, CDR1 MNHEY and CDR2 SMNVEV (reference sequence). This CDR3 region has 14 residues. As DNA, the CDR3 is TGTGCCAGCAGAAATAGCGGGGCCAAAAACATTCAGTACTTC. Translation: CASRNSGAKNIQYF.

V and J are TRBV30 and TRBJ2-2; D possibly corresponds to TRBD1 (5 bases). Germline loops: CDR1 GTSNPN, CDR2 SVGIG (reference sequence). V lost 3 bases, J lost 3 bases, and 8 bases lay in between. The CDR3 is 13 residues long. CDR3 sequence: CAWSLGDTGELFF. The CDR3, as DNA: TGTGCCTGGAGCCTAGGGGACACCGGGGAGCTGTTTTTT. The full variable domain, with the rest looked up from reference TRBV30 and TRBJ2-2, is SQTIHQWPATLVQPVGSPLSLECTVEGTSNPNLYWYRQAAGRGLQLLFYSVGIGQISSEVPQNLSASRPQDRQFILSSKKLLLSDSGFYLCAWSLGDTGELFFGEGSRLTVL.

Only one count was recorded for this clone. The J gene is TRBJ2-7, the V gene TRBV28; the D is unclear. The CDR3 is made up of 14 amino acids. V lost 5 bases and J 2 bases, leaving 13 bases between the germline ends. CDR1 MDHEN and CDR2 SYDVKM come from the germline V gene. CDR3 nucleotides: TGTGCCAGCAGTCCCTCCCACCCACCCTACGAGCAGTACTTC. It is translated as CASSPSHPPYEQYF. Variable domain in full (rest from reference TRBV28 and TRBJ2-7): DVKVTQSSRYLVKRTGEKVFLECVQDMDHENMFWYRQDPGLGLRLIYFSYDVKMKEKGDIPEGYSVSREKKERFSLILESASTNQTSMYLCASSPSHPPYEQYFGPGTRLTVT.

The gene calls are TRBV2 and TRBJ2-7, with 10 bases that match TRBD1. This CDR3 region has 15 residues. The germline V gene encodes CDR1 SNHLY and CDR2 FYNNEI. Germline trimming cut 7 bases from V and 0 bases from J; bases unmatched to any gene: 6. The CDR3 loop reads CASNERTGGSYEQYF. Here the CDR3 DNA reads TGTGCCAGCAACGAGAGGACAGGGGGCTCCTACGAGCAGTACTTC.

This chain joins TRBV15 and TRBJ2-7; D is possibly TRBD1 (6 bases). The germline V gene has CDR1 LNHNV and CDR2 YYDKDF (reference sequence). Trimming removed 0 bases at V and 3 bases at J, with 12 bases between. The CDR3 covers 15 residues. Here the CDR3 reads CATSRDIGGNYEQYF. In DNA form, the CDR3 reads TGTGCCACCAGCAGAGATATAGGGGGAAACTACGAGCAGTACTTC.

The rearrangement joins TRBV5-1 to TRBJ1-3; D is unclear. The V gene lost 4 bases and the J gene lost 0 bases, with 11 bases spanning the gap. The CDR3 contains 15 residues. The germline V gene has CDR1 SGHRS and CDR2 YFSETQ. The CDR3 region has the DNA TGCGCCAGCAGCCCCGGCGTGAGCTCTGGAAACACCATATATTTT. Amino acid sequence: CASSPGVSSGNTIYF.

The chain recombines TRBV19 with TRBJ1-4; 10 bases fit TRBD1. The CDR3 loop spans 18 amino acids. J gave up 0 bases and V 5 bases, and 9 bases lay outside the gene matches. CDR1 is LNHDA, CDR2 SQIVND, per germline (reference sequence). CDR3 residues: CASSYRDRGLATNEKLFF. The CDR3 DNA reads TGTGCCAGTAGTTACCGGGACAGGGGACTCGCAACTAATGAAAAACTGTTTTTT.

The chain combines TRBV3-1 (or the pseudogene TRBV3-2) with TRBJ2-5; TRBD1 aligns across 7 bases. The V and J ends lost 4 bases and 1 base, in that order; junction bases with no gene match: 6. The CDR3 has 15 residues. The germline V gene has CDR1 LGHDT and CDR2 YNNKEL (reference sequence). The CDR3 sequence: CASSPADRTQETQYF. Here the CDR3 DNA reads TGTGCCAGCAGCCCTGCGGACAGGACCCAAGAGACCCAGTACTTC.

The chain employs TRBV5-1 and TRBJ2-2; 7 bases map to TRBD1. This CDR3 spans 16 amino acids. V trimming: 4 bases; J trimming: 1 base; junction bases outside the gene matches: 7. Germline V gives CDR1 SGHRS, CDR2 YFSETQ. The CDR3 DNA follows: TGCGCCAGCAGCCTCAGGGGGATGGGGAACACCGGGGAGCTGTTTTTT. It codes for CASSLRGMGNTGELFF.

This chain connects TRBV29-1 to TRBJ2-3, with 10 bases that match TRBD2. Germline V gene data show CDR1 as SQVTM and CDR2 as ANQGSEA. J lost 0 bases, V lost 7 bases, and 16 bases had no gene match. CDR3 length: 18 amino acids. The CDR3 DNA follows: TGCAGCGCCGAGCCCCTTAGCGGGAGGCCTACTAGCACAGATACGCAGTATTTT. Its protein is CSAEPLSGRPTSTDTQYF.

The chain combines TRBV9 with TRBJ2-1; D is possibly TRBD2 (5 bases). Germline CDR1 is SGDLS and CDR2 is YYNGEE. The ends were cut back, 4 bases at V and 8 bases at J, with 19 bases in the middle. CDR3 length: 15 residues. This CDR3 is CASSLRMFGEDEQFF. CDR3 in DNA: TGTGCCAGCAGCCTAAGAATGTTCGGGGAAGATGAGCAGTTCTTC.

The J gene is TRBJ2-5, the V gene TRBV29-1, with 8 bases that match TRBD2. V was clipped by 4 bases and J by 5 bases; unmatched bases: 15. CDR3 length equals 16 residues. CDR1 SQVTM and CDR2 ANQGSEA come from the germline V gene. The CDR3 DNA follows: TGCAGCGTTGTCCTCCATAGCGGGACGGTAGAGGAGACCCAGTACTTC. Translation gives CSVVLHSGTVEETQYF.

This clone has a single count. This rearrangement joins TRBV24-1 to TRBJ2-1; D remains ambiguous. Germline CDR1 KGHDR, CDR2 SFDVKD. V dropped 4 bases and J dropped 8 bases, with 11 bases sitting between them. The CDR3 has 13 residues. CDR3 nucleotides: TGTGCCACCAGTGAACACCGTAACGATGAGCAGTTCTTC. Encoded protein: CATSEHRNDEQFF.

The chain employs TRBV28 and TRBJ1-2, with a possible D match to TRBD1 (6 bases). Germline V gives CDR1 MDHEN, CDR2 SYDVKM. This CDR3 is 15 amino acids long. Trimming cost V 0 bases and J 3 bases, with 11 bases left between them. CDR3 region: CASSLWGGADYGYTF. The CDR3 DNA sequence: TGTGCCAGCAGTTTATGGGGGGGCGCTGACTATGGCTACACCTTC.